This T cell receptor (beta chain) originates from a study of CD8 T cells in Susac syndrome. TCR beta sequencing covered blood CD8+ and CD4+ T cells. FACS was used to enrich TEMRA cells, whereas the CD8+ and CD4+ T cells were obtained by negative isolation. RNA in amounts of roughly 0.5 to 1 ug was reverse transcribed with random hexamers. It was immunoSEQ multiplex PCR that amplified TCR beta CDR3 across 54 Vbeta and 13 Jbeta. TCRdb passed the immunoSEQ multiplex PCR reads through MiXCR, listing each CDR3 protein once. The table records 170,000 or so distinct CDR3 sequences, approximately 95% of them present only once. This receptor was identified in a human donor with multiple sclerosis. Material for sequencing was CD8+ T cells from PBMCs.

The CDR3 DNA follows: TGCAGCGTTGATTCGGTGGCGGAAAGCTCCTACAATGAGCAGTTCTTC. Its protein product is CSVDSVAESSYNEQFF. The chain recombines TRBV29-1 with TRBJ2-1; no definite D call. V was clipped by 3 bases and J by 0 bases, with 15 bases between them. The CDR3 spans 16 residues. Germline values: CDR1 SQVTM, CDR2 ANQGSEA.